This T cell receptor beta chain originates from a study of blood T cell repertoires in COVID-19. Study as a whole: Sites across the United States, Italy and Spain contributed samples from acute and convalescent COVID-19.

Some clones are missing from TCRdb's copy, which holds only in-frame ones; the method was immunoSEQ multiplex PCR. The profile covers under 200,000 clones, with roughly 90% appearing a single time and roughly 8.8% taken by the ten largest. The source is a woman aged 18 to 35 who had recovered from COVID-19. Sequenced: PBMCs or T cells enriched from blood (not recorded which).

CDR3 in DNA: TGTGCCAGCAGAGAACAGGGTTCTGGAAACACCATATATTTT. Translation: CASREQGSGNTIYF. The chain employs TRBV28 and TRBJ1-3; the D gene is possibly TRBD1 (6 bases). V lost 6 bases to trimming and J lost 1 base, with 10 bases between them. CDR1 MDHEN and CDR2 SYDVKM come from the germline V gene. The length of the CDR3 is 14 residues.